The 13 T cell receptor beta chains below were found in one sample sequenced in a study of T cells after yellow fever vaccination. TCRdb itself ran the 5' RACE reads through MiXCR, one entry per CDR3 protein. The sample carries about 69,000 distinct CDR3 sequences, around 6.2% recorded once. The sequenced sample was CD4+ T cells sorted from PBMCs, obtained roughly 14 days after the first yellow fever vaccination. The receptors were gathered from a man aged 18 to 29 who received the YFV17D yellow fever vaccine.

This clonotype was counted at least ten times. The chain is built from TRBV19 and TRBJ1-5, with 7 bases identical to TRBD1. Germline V gene lookup returns CDR1 LNHDA and CDR2 SQIVND (reference sequence). This CDR3 comprises 13 residues. Trimming removed 9 bases from V and 4 bases from J; junction bases left unmatched: 6. The CDR3 is CASRDRANQPQHF. CDR3 sequence (DNA): TGTGCCAGCCGGGACAGAGCTAATCAGCCCCAGCATTTT.

Comments on this clonotype: This may come from a read error, since a much larger clone is one base off. The CDR3 DNA follows: TGTGCCAGCAGCCTTCTCTCGACTAGCGGAATCAATGAGCAGTTCTTC. Its translation is CASSLLSTSGINEQFF. The rearrangement links TRBV5-5 to TRBJ2-1; 9 nucleotides agree with TRBD2. V shed 4 bases, J shed 6 bases, and the junction held 11 bases outside the gene matches. This CDR3 spans 16 amino acids. From germline, CDR1 is SGHKS and CDR2 YYEKEE (reference sequence).

This clonotype showed up many times. The rearrangement links TRBV5-1 to TRBJ1-3; 8 bases match TRBD1. Germline V gene lookup returns CDR1 SGHRS and CDR2 YFSETQ. V lost 3 bases and J lost 4; bases outside the gene matches: 3. The CDR3 consists of 14 residues. CDR3 coding DNA: TGCGCCAGCAGCTCACAGGGGGGCGGAAACACCATATATTTT. Translating it yields CASSSQGGGNTIYF.

This clonotype showed up many times. This chain connects TRBV20-1 to TRBJ2-2; 11 nucleotides match TRBD2. The CDR3 contains 15 residues. J lost 3 bases, V lost 5 bases, and 5 bases had no gene match. Germline CDR1 DFQATT, CDR2 SNEGSKA (reference sequence). The CDR3 nucleotides are TGCAGTGCTTATCCTAGCGGGAGGTACACCGGGGAGCTGTTTTTT. The encoded protein is CSAYPSGRYTGELFF.

The chain employs TRBV7-2 and TRBJ1-4; TRBD1 matches at 9 bases. The trim removed 6 bases at V and 8 bases at J, leaving 10 bases unmatched. The CDR3 has 15 amino acids. Germline loops: CDR1 SGHTA, CDR2 FQGNSA. The DNA for the CDR3 is TGTGCCAGCAGGAGGGACAGGGCGCTTAAAGAAAAACTGTTTTTT. It codes for CASRRDRALKEKLFF.

This clonotype has a count of ten or more. The chain employs TRBV5-1 and TRBJ2-1; the D is unclear. Germline V gene data show CDR1 as SGHRS and CDR2 as YFSETQ. This CDR3 has 13 amino acids. V was clipped by 4 bases and J by 9 bases, with 14 bases between them. The CDR3 sequence: CASSRVLVGEQFF. The DNA of the CDR3 is TGCGCCAGCAGCCGTGTTCTAGTGGGTGAGCAGTTCTTC.

The CDR3 nucleotides read TGTGCCAGCAGCTTAGCTTGGGGGAGAGATTCACGTGAAGCTTTCTTT. Amino acids: CASSLAWGRDSREAFF. This chain joins TRBV7-9 and TRBJ1-1; D perhaps matches TRBD1 (5 bases). The CDR3 is 16 residues long. V gave up 0 bases and J gave up 7 bases, with 18 bases separating them. Germline V lookup: CDR1 SEHNR, CDR2 FQNEAQ (reference sequence).

This clonotype was observed many times. The rearrangement joins TRBV15 to TRBJ2-3; D possibly uses TRBD1 or TRBD2 (5 bases each). The CDR3 totals 16 residues. V shed 0 bases and J shed 2 bases, with 12 bases lying between them. The germline CDR1 and CDR2 sequences are LNHNV and YYDKDF (reference sequence). The CDR3 nucleotides read TGTGCCACCAGCAGAGATCCGAGGGGATCCACAGATACGCAGTATTTT. Residues: CATSRDPRGSTDTQYF. Supplemented by reference TRBV15 and TRBJ2-3, the full variable domain reads DAMVIQNPRYQVTQFGKPVTLSCSQTLNHNVMYWYQQKSSQAPKLLFHYYDKDFNNEADTPDNFQSRRPNTSFCFLDIRSPGLGDTAMYLCATSRDPRGSTDTQYFGPGTRLTVL.

This clonotype was found many times. The chain combines TRBV7-9 with TRBJ1-1; D is unclear. There are 14 residues in the CDR3. CDR1 and CDR2 from the germline V gene are SEHNR and FQNEAQ (reference sequence). Trimming stripped 5 bases from V and 5 bases from J, with 15 bases between. CDR3 nucleotide sequence: TGTGCCAGCAGCGAGAAAAGGACCGGAACTGAAGCTTTCTTT. As protein: CASSEKRTGTEAFF. The variable domain in full, with the rest retrieved from reference TRBV7-9 and TRBJ1-1, is DTGVSQNPRHKITKRGQNVTFRCDPISEHNRLYWYRQTLGQGPEFLTYFQNEAQLEKSRLLSDRFSAERPKGSFSTLEIQRTEQGDSAMYLCASSEKRTGTEAFFGQGTRLTVV.

In regard to this clonotype: Being one base from a much bigger clone, this may be a read error. This chain connects TRBV5-1 to TRBJ1-3; 7 positions agree with TRBD1. CDR1 and CDR2 from the germline V gene are SGHRS and YFSETQ. The length of the CDR3 is 16 residues. CDR3 DNA sequence: TGCGCCAGTAGTCTGACAGGGCTCGACTCTGGAGACACCATATATTTT. As protein: CASSLTGLDSGDTIYF. The entire variable domain, with the rest obtained from reference TRBV5-1 and TRBJ1-3, is as follows: KAGVTQTPRYLIKTRGQQVTLSCSPISGHRSVSWYQQTPGQGLQFLFEYFSETQRNKGNFPGRFSGRQFSNSRSEMNVSTLELGDSALYLCASSLTGLDSGDTIYFGEGSWLTVV.

This clonotype appeared many times. The rearrangement joins TRBV7-3 to TRBJ2-3, with unresolved D. V was cut by 1 base and J by 4 bases, with 6 bases left in between. The CDR3 runs 13 residues. Germline CDR1 reads SGHTA; CDR2 reads FQGTGA. The CDR3 nucleotides read TGTGCCAGCAGCTTAAAGCCGGCAGATACGCAGTATTTT. Protein product: CASSLKPADTQYF.

Ten or more counts support this clonotype. The chain couples TRBV7-2 to TRBJ2-3; D not certain. V lost 1 base and J 1 base, leaving 6 bases between the germline ends. The CDR3 totals 14 residues. In germline, CDR1 is SGHTA, CDR2 FQGNSA. CDR3 in DNA: TGTGCCAGCAGCTTAGAAATCCGCACAGATACGCAGTATTTT. Translated: CASSLEIRTDTQYF.

In this sample, this clonotype turned up many times. The gene calls are TRBV15 and TRBJ2-5; 7 bases are a match to TRBD1. V lost 3 bases to trimming and J lost 3 bases; unmatched junction nucleotides: 13. This CDR3 region has 17 residues. In germline, CDR1 is LNHNV, CDR2 YYDKDF (reference sequence). CDR3 residues: CATSRSGGWGSEETQYF. The CDR3 DNA is TGTGCCACCAGCAGGTCAGGGGGTTGGGGATCCGAAGAGACCCAGTACTTC.